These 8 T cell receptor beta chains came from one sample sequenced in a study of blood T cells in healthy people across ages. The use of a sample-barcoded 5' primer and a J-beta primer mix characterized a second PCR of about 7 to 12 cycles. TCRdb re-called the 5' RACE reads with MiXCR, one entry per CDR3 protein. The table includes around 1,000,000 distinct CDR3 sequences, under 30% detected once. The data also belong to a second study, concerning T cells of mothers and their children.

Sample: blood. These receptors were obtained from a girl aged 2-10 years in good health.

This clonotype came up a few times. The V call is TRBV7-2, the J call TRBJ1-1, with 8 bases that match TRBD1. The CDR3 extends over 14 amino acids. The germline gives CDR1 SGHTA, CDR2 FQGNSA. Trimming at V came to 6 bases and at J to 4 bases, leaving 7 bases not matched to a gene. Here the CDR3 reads CASSYEDRGTEAFF. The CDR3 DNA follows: TGTGCCAGCAGTTACGAAGACAGGGGCACTGAAGCTTTCTTT. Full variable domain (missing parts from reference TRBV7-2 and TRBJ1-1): GAGVSQSPSNKVTEKGKDVELRCDPISGHTALYWYRQSLGQGLEFLIYFQGNSAPDKSGLPSDRFSAERTGGSVSTLTIQRTQQEDSAVYLCASSYEDRGTEAFFGQGTRLTVV.

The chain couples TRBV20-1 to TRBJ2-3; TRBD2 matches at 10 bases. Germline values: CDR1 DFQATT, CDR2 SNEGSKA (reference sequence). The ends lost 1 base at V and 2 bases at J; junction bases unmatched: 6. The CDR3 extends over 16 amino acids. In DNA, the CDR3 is TGCAGTGCTAGAGCTGCTAGCGGGGGATACACAGATACGCAGTATTTT. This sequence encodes CSARAASGGYTDTQYF.

The CDR3 bases are TGCAGTGCTAGAGGGTGGGGACAAGAGACCCAGTACTTC. Amino acid sequence: CSARGWGQETQYF. V is TRBV20-1 and J is TRBJ2-5; D ambiguous. The length of the CDR3 is 13 residues. Germline V gene data show CDR1 as DFQATT and CDR2 as SNEGSKA (reference sequence). The ends were cut back, 1 base at V and 2 bases at J, with 8 bases in the middle.

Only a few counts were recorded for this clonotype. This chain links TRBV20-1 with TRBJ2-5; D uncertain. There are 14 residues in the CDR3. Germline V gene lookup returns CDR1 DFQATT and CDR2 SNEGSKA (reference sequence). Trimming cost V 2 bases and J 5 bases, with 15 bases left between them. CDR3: CSARSQVVPETQYF. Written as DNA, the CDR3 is TGCAGTGCTAGATCACAAGTTGTCCCGGAGACCCAGTACTTC.

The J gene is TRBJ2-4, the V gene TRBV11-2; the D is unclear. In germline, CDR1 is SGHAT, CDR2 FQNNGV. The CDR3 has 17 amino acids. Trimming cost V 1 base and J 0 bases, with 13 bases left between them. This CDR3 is CASSLVGLRLAKNIQYF. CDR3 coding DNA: TGTGCCAGCAGCTTAGTGGGCTTACGACTAGCCAAAAACATTCAGTACTTC.

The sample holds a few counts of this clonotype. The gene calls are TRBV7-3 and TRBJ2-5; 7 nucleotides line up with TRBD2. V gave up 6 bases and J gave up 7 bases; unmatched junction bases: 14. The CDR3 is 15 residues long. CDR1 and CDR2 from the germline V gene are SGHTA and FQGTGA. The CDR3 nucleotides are TGTGCCAGCAGATATCAAAGCGGGACTGTCGGGACCCAGTACTTC. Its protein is CASRYQSGTVGTQYF.

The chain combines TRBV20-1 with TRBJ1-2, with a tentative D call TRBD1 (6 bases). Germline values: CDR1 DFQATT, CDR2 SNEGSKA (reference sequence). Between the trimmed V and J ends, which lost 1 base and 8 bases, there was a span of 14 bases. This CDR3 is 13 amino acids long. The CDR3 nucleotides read TGCAGTGCTAGAGCTCTGGGACAAATAGGCTACACCTTC. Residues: CSARALGQIGYTF.

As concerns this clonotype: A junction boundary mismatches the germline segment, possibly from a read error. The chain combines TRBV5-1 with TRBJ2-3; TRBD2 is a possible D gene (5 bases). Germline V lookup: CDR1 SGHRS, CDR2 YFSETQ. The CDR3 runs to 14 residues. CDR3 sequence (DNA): TGCGCCAGCAGCTTGGTATACGGGATAGATACGCGGTATTTT. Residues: CASSLVYGIDTRYF.